This T cell receptor beta chain stems from a study of T cell repertoires in cytomegalovirus infection. Looking at the study overall: Public TCR beta signatures provided an indication of both CMV infection and a matching HLA type. Study-wide results and limits: Accumulated public TCR beta family frequency recognized individuals carrying CMV together with the relevant HLA. Within the response measured ex vivo, HLA-C-restricted CMV-specific TCR beta clonotypes were dominant.

TCRdb reprocessed the reads with MiXCR, giving one entry per CDR3 protein. The table lists 150,000 to 200,000 distinct CDR3 sequences, roughly an eighth of them singletons. This clonotype showed up many times. Its antigen is as yet unknown. This CDR3 region has 12 residues. Looked up from germline, CDR1 is SGHTA and CDR2 is FQGTGA. With 5 bases clipped from V and 7 bases from J, the junction kept 3 bases outside the gene matches. Sequenced input: PBMCs. This TCR came from a human donor in good health (CMV status not recorded). Some clones in this sample may be carry-over from other donors' samples. V gene TRBV7-3 combines with J gene TRBJ2-3, with 7 nucleotides matching TRBD2. CDR3 sequence (DNA): TGTGCCAGCAGCCCCGGGGGGAATACGCAGTATTTT. It encodes CASSPGGNTQYF.